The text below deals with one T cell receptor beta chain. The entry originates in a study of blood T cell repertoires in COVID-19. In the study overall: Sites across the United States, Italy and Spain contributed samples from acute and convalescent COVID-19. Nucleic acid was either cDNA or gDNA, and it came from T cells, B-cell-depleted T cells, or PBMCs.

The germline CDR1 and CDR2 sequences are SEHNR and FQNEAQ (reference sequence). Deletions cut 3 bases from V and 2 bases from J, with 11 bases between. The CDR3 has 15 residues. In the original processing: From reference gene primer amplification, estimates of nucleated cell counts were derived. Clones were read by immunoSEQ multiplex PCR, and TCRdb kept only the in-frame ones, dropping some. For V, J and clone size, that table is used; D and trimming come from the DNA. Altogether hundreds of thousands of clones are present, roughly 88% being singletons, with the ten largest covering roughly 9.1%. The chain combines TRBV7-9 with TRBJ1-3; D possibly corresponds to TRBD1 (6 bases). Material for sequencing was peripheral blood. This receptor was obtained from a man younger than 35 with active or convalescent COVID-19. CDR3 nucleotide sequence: TGTGCCAGCAGCTTTCTTAGGGACACTGGAAACACCATATATTTT. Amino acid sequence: CASSFLRDTGNTIYF.